Below are 10 T cell receptor beta chains sequenced from a single sample in a study of cytomegalovirus exposure and HLA in healthy donors. PCR was performed using 60 Vbeta and 13 Jbeta primers. Assay: immunoSEQ multiplex PCR; the TCRdb copy retains only in-frame clones and omits some. Found here are 200,000 to 300,000 clones, approximately 85% of them singletons; the top ten hold roughly 2%. What was sequenced was PBMCs. The receptors stem from a woman in her forties in good health and CMV-seropositive.

The rearrangement links TRBV27 to TRBJ2-1, with D possibly matching TRBD1 (5 bases). Germline CDR1 is MNHEY and CDR2 is SMNVEV (reference sequence). This CDR3 comprises 12 residues. V was trimmed by 2 bases and J by 6 bases, leaving 5 bases between them. This chain's CDR3 is CASSLQGNEQFF. The CDR3 bases are TGTGCCAGCAGTTTACAGGGCAATGAGCAGTTCTTC.

The gene calls are TRBV4-2 and TRBJ2-1; TRBD2 matches 12 bases. Germline CDR1 is LGHNA and CDR2 is YNFKEQ. The CDR3 sequence is 15 residues long. V lost 6 bases to trimming and J lost 5 bases; unmatched junction nucleotides: 5. The CDR3 DNA reads TGTGCCAGCAGGGGGTGGACTAGCGGGAACAATGAGCAGTTCTTC. This codes for CASRGWTSGNNEQFF.

The chain uses TRBV28 and TRBJ1-4, with a tentative D call TRBD1 (5 bases). The ends were cut back, 2 bases at V and 8 bases at J, with 12 bases in the middle. The CDR3 has 14 amino acids. Per germline, CDR1 MDHEN and CDR2 SYDVKM. CDR3 sequence (DNA): TGTGCCAGCAGTTTAGGGCAGGGCTTCGAAAAACTGTTTTTT. Translating it yields CASSLGQGFEKLFF.

This clone is a singleton in its sample. The J gene is TRBJ2-4, the V gene TRBV9, with D perhaps TRBD2 (5 bases). The CDR3 is 14 residues long. Germline V CDR1 and CDR2: SGDLS, YYNGEE. Trimming cost V 0 bases and J 12 bases, with 16 bases left between them. The CDR3 DNA follows: TGTGCCAGCAGCGTAGTTCTTGAGGGTCCCGATCAGTACTTC. Translated, it gives CASSVVLEGPDQYF.

V gene TRBV19 combines with J gene TRBJ1-5, with a weak D call TRBD1 (6 bases). The CDR3 has 15 amino acids. V lost 2 bases and J 1 base, leaving 9 bases between the germline ends. Germline CDR1 is LNHDA and CDR2 is SQIVND (reference sequence). The CDR3 loop reads CASSIQGPSNQPQHF. CDR3 sequence (DNA): TGTGCCAGTAGTATACAGGGGCCGAGCAATCAGCCCCAGCATTTT.

J is TRBJ2-7 and V is TRBV6-1; D is uncertain. V shed 6 bases and J shed 1 base, with 7 bases lying between them. Germline assignment: CDR1 MNHNS and CDR2 SASEGT. The CDR3 is made up of 12 amino acids. Here the CDR3 DNA reads TGTGCCAGCAGGGGCCGATCCTACGAGCAGTACTTC. As protein: CASRGRSYEQYF.

A remark on this clone: Germline is not matched at one junction end, which may reflect a read error. This chain uses TRBV5-4 with TRBJ1-2; possibly TRBD1 for D (5 bases). The CDR3 length is 14 residues. The germline V gene encodes CDR1 SGHNT and CDR2 YYREEE (reference sequence). The chain's CDR3 is CASRLAGGSGGYTF. CDR3 in DNA: TGTGCCAGCAGGTTGGCGGGGGGATCGGGTGGCTACACCTTC.

The chain recombines TRBV25-1 with TRBJ2-7; 8 nucleotides match TRBD2. CDR3 length: 15 amino acids. Trimming cost V 3 bases and J 7 bases; bases outside gene matches: 11. CDR1 and CDR2 from the germline V gene are MGHDK and SYGVNS. Written as DNA, the CDR3 is TGTGCCAGCAGTGACCGAACGGGAGGGCCGGGGGAGCAGTACTTC. Its protein is CASSDRTGGPGEQYF.

With regard to this clone: This sample also contains other DNA sequences that code for the same CDR3. V and J are TRBV14 and TRBJ2-3, with D unclear. Trimming stripped 4 bases from V and 0 bases from J, with 11 bases between. CDR1 and CDR2 from the germline V gene are SGHDN and FVKESK. This CDR3 has 15 residues. The CDR3 nucleotides are TGTGCCAGCAGCCCCAGAACAGCCAGCACAGATACGCAGTATTTT. Translated: CASSPRTASTDTQYF.

Points on this clone: Other nucleotide sequences from this sample produce the same CDR3. The gene calls are TRBV5-4 and TRBJ2-7, with D possibly being TRBD2 (5 bases). Germline lookup yields CDR1 SGHNT and CDR2 YYREEE (reference sequence). CDR3 length: 13 residues. V lost 2 bases to trimming and J lost 2 bases, with 8 bases between them. This chain's CDR3 is CASSLEGAYEQYF. In DNA, the CDR3 is TGTGCCAGCAGCTTAGAGGGTGCCTACGAGCAGTACTTC.